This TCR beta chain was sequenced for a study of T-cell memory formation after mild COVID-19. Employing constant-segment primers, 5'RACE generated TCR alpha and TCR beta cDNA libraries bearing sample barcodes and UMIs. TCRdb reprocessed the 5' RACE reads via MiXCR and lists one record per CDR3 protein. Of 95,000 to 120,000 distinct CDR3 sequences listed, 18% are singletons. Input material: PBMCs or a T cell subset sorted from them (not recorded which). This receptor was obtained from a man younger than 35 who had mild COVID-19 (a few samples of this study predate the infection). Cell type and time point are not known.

This CDR3 reads CASSYSAGVYEKLFF. The CDR3 region has the DNA TGTGCCAGCAGTTACTCGGCAGGGGTATATGAAAAACTGTTTTTT. The chain employs TRBV6-6 and TRBJ1-4, with TRBD1 as a possible D gene (6 bases). This CDR3 is 15 amino acids long. Germline-derived CDR1 and CDR2 are MNHNY and SVGAGI (reference sequence). Trimming removed 0 bases at V and 6 bases at J, with 11 bases between.